This T cell receptor beta chain originates from a study of T cells after yellow fever vaccination. Overall study results and limits: Post-booster repertoires again held most primary-vaccination clones (roughly 95% CD4, roughly 88% CD8). Overall, a small share of clonotypes was seen in both CD4 and CD8 compartments.

The CDR3 sequence is 16 residues long. The V end lost 4 bases, the J end lost 2 bases, and 18 bases lay between the germline ends. From germline, CDR1 is LGHDT and CDR2 YNNKEL (reference sequence). TCRdb analysed the 5' RACE reads with MiXCR anew, one entry per CDR3 protein. This sample has approximately 250,000 distinct CDR3 sequences, with about 5.2% found just once. This clonotype was counted a few times. Its specificity is unknown. Sequencing used CD4+ T cells sorted from PBMCs, obtained on the day of the yellow fever booster vaccination. This clonotype originated in a man aged 18 to 29 who received the YFV17D yellow fever vaccine. The chain carries TRBV3-1 and TRBJ2-7; D may be TRBD2 (6 bases). The CDR3 nucleotides read TGTGCCAGCAGCCTCCACGCCGGGACTCGAGCCTACGAGCAGTACTTC. It specifies CASSLHAGTRAYEQYF.